Shown below are 13 T cell receptor beta chains from a single sample sequenced in a study of cytomegalovirus exposure and HLA in healthy donors. PCR employed 60 Vbeta and 13 Jbeta primers. TCRdb keeps only in-frame clones here, not all; method: immunoSEQ multiplex PCR. This table has approximately 120,000 clones, approximately 17% appearing once. The specimen sequenced was PBMCs. These receptor sequences come from a female donor in good health and CMV-seropositive.

There are a few counts of this clone. Here the CDR3 reads CAWTGGTARTFF. The DNA for the CDR3 is TGTGCCTGGACGGGAGGGACCGCGAGGACTTTCTTT. The V call is TRBV30, the J call TRBJ1-1; D might be TRBD1 (5 bases). Trimming removed 4 bases from V and 12 bases from J, with 18 bases in between. The CDR3 length is 12 residues. CDR1 and CDR2 from the germline V gene are GTSNPN and SVGIG (reference sequence). The whole variable domain, filled in from reference TRBV30 and TRBJ1-1, reads SQTIHQWPATLVQPVGSPLSLECTVEGTSNPNLYWYRQAAGRGLQLLFYSVGIGQISSEVPQNLSASRPQDRQFILSSKKLLLSDSGFYLCAWTGGTARTFFGQGTRLTVV.

This sequence joins TRBV10-3 and TRBJ2-7; 7 positions match TRBD1. Losses at the gene ends were 0 bases for V and 2 bases for J; bases not matched to a gene: 4. This CDR3 has 15 residues. Germline CDR1 is ENHRY and CDR2 is SYGVKD. Written as DNA, the CDR3 is TGTGCCATCAGTGAGTCAACAGGGGCCCCCTACGAGCAGTACTTC. It codes for CAISESTGAPYEQYF.

This chain joins TRBV5-4 and TRBJ2-3; 10 nucleotides agree with TRBD2. Germline CDR1 reads SGHNT; CDR2 reads YYREEE (reference sequence). This CDR3 is built from 14 residues. With V trimmed by 5 bases and J by 4 bases, 4 bases remained unmatched. CDR3 protein: CASRAGGLADTQYF. The DNA for the CDR3 is TGTGCCAGCAGAGCGGGAGGGTTGGCAGATACGCAGTATTTT.

This clone has just a few counts. The V gene is TRBV4-3, the J gene TRBJ2-7; D may be TRBD2 (6 bases). Germline values: CDR1 LGHNA, CDR2 YSLEER. This CDR3 has 13 amino acids. V was clipped by 0 bases and J by 6 bases, with 9 bases between them. The DNA for the CDR3 is TGCGCCAGCAGCCAAGATTCGGGGGTCGAGCAGTACTTC. Protein product: CASSQDSGVEQYF.

The CDR3 spells CASSLEPVGYTF. CDR3 DNA sequence: TGTGCCAGCAGCTTAGAACCGGTCGGCTACACCTTC. This chain uses TRBV7-9 with TRBJ1-2; D is unresolved. Germline V gene lookup returns CDR1 SEHNR and CDR2 FQNEAQ (reference sequence). V was shortened by 1 base and J by 8 bases, with 8 bases between the two germline ends. The CDR3 has 12 amino acids.

This chain uses TRBV30 with TRBJ1-5; D possibly corresponds to TRBD1 (6 bases). CDR3 length equals 15 residues. The germline CDR1 and CDR2 sequences are GTSNPN and SVGIG (reference sequence). V lost 3 bases to trimming and J lost 6 bases, with 18 bases between them. The CDR3 here is CAWSPLDSRSQPQHF. CDR3 nucleotide sequence: TGTGCCTGGAGCCCGTTGGACAGTCGCAGTCAGCCCCAGCATTTT.

The chain carries TRBV13 and TRBJ2-1; 14 positions match TRBD2. The CDR3 has 17 residues. V lost 5 bases to trimming and J lost 6 bases; unmatched junction nucleotides: 9. The germline gives CDR1 PRHDT, CDR2 FYEKMQ (reference sequence). The CDR3 reads CASSTGTSGSGFNEQFF. The CDR3 bases are TGTGCCAGCAGCACTGGGACTAGCGGGAGTGGATTCAATGAGCAGTTCTTC. Variable domain in full (rest from reference TRBV13 and TRBJ2-1): AAGVIQSPRHLIKEKRETATLKCYPIPRHDTVYWYQQGPGQDPQFLISFYEKMQSDKGSIPDRFSAQQFSDYHSELNMSSLELGDSALYFCASSTGTSGSGFNEQFFGPGTRLTVL.

This chain uses TRBV7-8 with TRBJ1-4, with a possible D match to TRBD1 (6 bases). Germline V gene data show CDR1 as SGHVS and CDR2 as FQNEAQ. V lost 0 bases and J lost 7, with 15 bases in between. CDR3 length equals 16 residues. The CDR3 region has the DNA TGTGCCAGCAGCTTAGCTTCTGGGACATGGAGTGAAAAACTGTTTTTT. Translating it yields CASSLASGTWSEKLFF.

The rearrangement links TRBV30 to TRBJ2-6, with a weak D call TRBD2 (6 bases). CDR1 GTSNPN and CDR2 SVGIG come from the germline V gene (reference sequence). Trimming took off 1 base at V and 2 bases at J, with 18 bases between the two ends. The CDR3 is made up of 18 amino acids. This CDR3 is CAWSGGLRTTPGANVLTF. DNA of the CDR3: TGTGCCTGGAGTGGGGGCCTTCGGACTACCCCTGGGGCCAACGTCCTGACTTTC.

The V and J genes are TRBV4-1 and TRBJ2-7, with D possibly matching TRBD1 (6 bases). Germline V gene data show CDR1 as MGHRA and CDR2 as YSYEKL. The V gene lost 2 bases and the J gene lost 0 bases, with 23 bases spanning the gap. CDR3 length: 19 residues. The CDR3 sequence is CASSQNLGAGQIYSYEQYF. The CDR3 DNA sequence: TGCGCCAGCAGCCAAAACTTGGGGGCAGGACAGATATACTCCTACGAGCAGTACTTC.

This clone appeared a single time. This chain uses TRBV4-2 with TRBJ2-7, with TRBD2 matching over 8 bases. Germline CDR1 and CDR2: LGHNA and YNFKEQ. This CDR3 region has 14 residues. J lost 4 bases, V lost 4 bases, and 6 bases had no gene match. Written as DNA, the CDR3 is TGTGCCAGCAGCCGGGGACTAGGGGAATACGAGCAGTACTTC. Protein product: CASSRGLGEYEQYF.

This clone was seen a handful of times. This chain joins TRBV5-6 and TRBJ1-2; no firm D call. The CDR3 sequence is 16 residues long. Looked up from germline, CDR1 is SGHDT and CDR2 is YYEEEE. V shed 0 bases and J shed 1 base, with 13 bases lying between them. The CDR3 loop reads CASSLVPVGGNYGYTF. CDR3 DNA: TGTGCCAGCAGCTTGGTTCCCGTAGGAGGTAACTATGGCTACACCTTC.

This clone was observed a few times. V is TRBV30 and J is TRBJ1-4; TRBD1 matches 8 bases. This CDR3 is built from 13 residues. Germline CDR1 and CDR2: GTSNPN and SVGIG (reference sequence). J was trimmed by 8 bases and V by 3 bases; bases with no gene match: 5. The chain's CDR3 is CAWSFDRGEKLFF. CDR3 DNA: TGTGCCTGGAGCTTTGACAGGGGCGAAAAACTGTTTTTT.